Below are 19 T cell receptor beta chains sequenced from a single sample in a study of CD8 T cells in ankylosing spondylitis (dated by TCRdb to about 2017). Libraries were made using 5' RACE. These reads were obtained on an Illumina HiSeq 2500. TCRdb redid the processing of the public reads, applying fastp at Q25 and MiXCR, and retained in-frame beta chains. All rows with the same CDR3 protein become a single entry with the most common DNA and genes. The sample table shows under 550,000 distinct CDR3 sequences, and approximately 26% are seen once. In total, the top ten clones hold about 0.9% of the sample. These receptors have no identified antigens. General conclusions and limits of the study: A TCR beta motif of fewer than 10 highly homologous amino acid variants appeared characteristic of blood from ankylosing spondylitis patients.

The sample consisted of blood, either unsorted or a sorted T cell fraction (not recorded which). These TCRs come from a male donor with ankylosing spondylitis.

This clonotype was picked up a small number of times. This rearrangement joins TRBV29-1 to TRBJ1-1; 7 bases are a match to TRBD1. V shed 6 bases and J 0 bases; nucleotides not matched to a gene: 4. This CDR3 has 13 amino acids. Germline V gene lookup returns CDR1 SQVTM and CDR2 ANQGSEA. The DNA for the CDR3 is TGCAGCGTACGAGACAGGGTGAACACTGAAGCTTTCTTT. Amino acid sequence: CSVRDRVNTEAFF.

This clonotype turned up a few times. This sequence joins TRBV18 and TRBJ2-7, with D perhaps assigned TRBD1 or TRBD2 (6 bases each). Germline CDR1 KGHSH, CDR2 LQKENI. The CDR3 sequence is 14 residues long. Trimming removed 3 bases at V and 5 bases at J, with 14 bases between. The CDR3 reads CASSPFGGGDEQYV. The CDR3 bases are TGTGCCAGCTCACCTTTCGGGGGCGGCGACGAGCAGTACGTC.

The CDR3 DNA follows: TGCAGTGCTACTAGGGATCCCGCGAGACACGAGCAGTACGTC. It translates to CSATRDPARHEQYV. This rearrangement joins TRBV20-1 to TRBJ2-7; D unresolved. CDR3 length: 14 amino acids. Germline V CDR1 and CDR2: DFQATT, SNEGSKA (reference sequence). V was shortened by 4 bases and J by 5 bases, with 18 bases between the two germline ends.

The V gene is TRBV10-2, the J gene TRBJ2-7; D is undetermined. Trimming removed 10 bases from V and 3 bases from J, with 7 bases in between. The CDR3 is 10 residues long. Germline V gene data show CDR1 as WSHSY and CDR2 as SAAADI. CDR3 residues: CATLDYEQYF. The CDR3 coding sequence is TGCGCCACCCTAGACTACGAGCAGTACTTC.

The gene calls are TRBV6-1 and TRBJ2-1; TRBD2 is a possible D gene (5 bases). In germline, CDR1 is MNHNS, CDR2 SASEGT. Trimming left V 7 bases short and J 7 bases short, with 20 bases between. This CDR3 is 15 amino acids long. CDR3 region: CASNPGLGLGNEQFF. CDR3 nucleotide sequence: TGTGCCAGCAACCCCGGACTGGGTTTGGGGAATGAGCAGTTCTTC.

This clonotype has just a few counts. The chain couples TRBV7-9 to TRBJ2-3; perhaps TRBD2 as D (6 bases). The length of the CDR3 is 15 residues. Germline CDR1 SEHNR, CDR2 FQNEAQ (reference sequence). Deletions cut 7 bases from V and 4 bases from J, with 18 bases between. The CDR3 loop reads CASTLAYGGADTQYF. DNA of the CDR3: TGTGCCAGCACCCTAGCGTACGGGGGAGCAGATACGCAGTATTTT.

The rearrangement links TRBV10-3 to TRBJ1-3; D may be TRBD1 (5 bases). V lost 10 bases to trimming and J lost 3 bases, with 13 bases between them. The germline CDR1 and CDR2 sequences are ENHRY and SYGVKD. This CDR3 has 13 amino acids. CDR3 sequence reads: CATEGHLGNTIYF. In DNA, the CDR3 is TGTGCCACCGAAGGACACCTTGGAAACACCATATATTTT.

This clonotype was recorded many times. The chain joins TRBV12-3 or TRBV12-4 to TRBJ2-7, with D unclear. This CDR3 has 11 amino acids. The V gene lost 5 bases and the J gene lost 5 bases, with 7 bases spanning the gap. CDR3 region: CASSTRHEQYF. Written as DNA, the CDR3 is TGTGCCAGCAGTACCCGACACGAGCAGTACTTC.

V usage is TRBV11-2 and J usage is TRBJ2-1; possible D gene TRBD2, 5 bases. The CDR3 is 14 residues long. V dropped 3 bases and J dropped 7 bases, with 13 bases sitting between them. In germline, CDR1 is SGHAT, CDR2 FQNNGV. The CDR3 reads CASSLRAGANEQFF. DNA of the CDR3: TGTGCCAGCAGCTTGAGGGCGGGTGCTAATGAGCAGTTCTTC.

This clonotype appeared many times. The gene calls are TRBV5-1 and TRBJ1-5; D uncertain. CDR1 is SGHRS and CDR2 is YFSETQ in the germline V gene. The CDR3 covers 16 residues. V lost 0 bases and J 2 bases, leaving 12 bases between the germline ends. CDR3 residues: CASSLDPGLGNQPQHF. The CDR3 DNA is TGCGCCAGCAGCTTGGATCCGGGTTTGGGCAATCAGCCCCAGCATTTT.

This clonotype has just a few counts. The CDR3 DNA sequence: TGTGCCAGCTCTCGACAGGAGGACACTGAAGCTTTCTTT. Amino acids: CASSRQEDTEAFF. This chain connects TRBV18 to TRBJ1-1, with a possible D match to TRBD1 (6 bases). Trimming cost V 6 bases and J 3 bases, with 11 bases left between them. Looked up from germline, CDR1 is KGHSH and CDR2 is LQKENI. The CDR3 runs 13 residues.

The chain couples TRBV24-1 to TRBJ1-1; D is ambiguous. Trimming cost V 2 bases and J 9 bases, with 6 bases left between them. The V gene's germline CDR1 is KGHDR and CDR2 SFDVKD. CDR3 length: 11 residues. CDR3 bases: TGTGCCACCAGTGATTCTCTCAAAGCTTTCTTT. Encoded protein: CATSDSLKAFF.

This clonotype has a handful of counts. The chain recombines TRBV5-1 with TRBJ2-2; no firm D call. The CDR3 has 16 residues. Trimming took off 3 bases at V and 0 bases at J, with 12 bases between the two ends. From germline, CDR1 is SGHRS and CDR2 YFSETQ. In nucleotides, the CDR3 is TGCGCCAGCAGCTGGATACAGCTAGCGAACACCGGGGAGCTGTTTTTT. It is translated as CASSWIQLANTGELFF.

This rearrangement joins TRBV5-1 to TRBJ2-3; perhaps TRBD2 as D (5 bases). CDR3 length equals 17 residues. Germline V CDR1 and CDR2: SGHRS, YFSETQ. The V end was cut by 0 bases, the J end by 1 base, with 15 bases between. CDR3 nucleotide sequence: TGCGCCAGCAGCTTGGACGCCGCGGGCGACGGCACAGATACGCAGTATTTT. Encoded protein: CASSLDAAGDGTDTQYF.

This rearrangement joins TRBV6-1 to TRBJ1-5; D uncertain. Trimming removed 4 bases at V and 4 bases at J, with 8 bases between. There are 13 residues in the CDR3. Looked up from germline, CDR1 is MNHNS and CDR2 is SASEGT. CDR3 sequence (DNA): TGTGCCAGCAGTGCTCGTTGGAATCAGCCCCAGCATTTT. Translation: CASSARWNQPQHF.

This clonotype was detected a few times. This CDR3 is CASSPLRGSAKNIQYF. In nucleotides, the CDR3 is TGTGCCAGCTCACCACTTAGGGGATCGGCCAAAAACATTCAGTACTTC. The chain carries TRBV18 and TRBJ2-4; possibly TRBD1 for D (5 bases). Per germline, CDR1 KGHSH and CDR2 LQKENI. The CDR3 length is 16 residues. Trimming cost V 1 base and J 1 base, with 11 bases left between them.

This clonotype has ten or more counts. The chain couples TRBV7-9 to TRBJ2-2; no definite D call. V shed 0 bases and J shed 0 bases, with 8 bases lying between them. CDR1 SEHNR and CDR2 FQNEAQ come from the germline V gene (reference sequence). This CDR3 comprises 16 residues. CDR3 residues: CASSLAGPTNTGELFF. The CDR3 nucleotides read TGTGCCAGCAGCTTAGCAGGGCCCACGAACACCGGGGAGCTGTTTTTT.

This clonotype was observed a handful of times. The J gene is TRBJ2-1, the V gene TRBV7-2; TRBD2 might be the D (5 bases). The V and J ends lost 5 bases and 11 bases respectively, with 16 bases between them. The CDR3 is made up of 13 amino acids. Germline V lookup: CDR1 SGHTA, CDR2 FQGNSA. The CDR3 bases are TGTGCCAGCAGCAAAACCTTCGCGACTAAGCAGTTCTTC. Translation: CASSKTFATKQFF. Full variable domain (rest looked up from reference TRBV7-2 and TRBJ2-1): GAGVSQSPSNKVTEKGKDVELRCDPISGHTALYWYRQSLGQGLEFLIYFQGNSAPDKSGLPSDRFSAERTGGSVSTLTIQRTQQEDSAVYLCASSKTFATKQFFGPGTRLTVL.

J is TRBJ2-1 and V is TRBV3-1; D unclear. The V end lost 0 bases, the J end lost 5 bases, and 2 bases lay between the germline ends. Per the germline V gene, CDR1 is LGHDT and CDR2 is YNNKEL (reference sequence). The CDR3 covers 12 residues. The CDR3 sequence: CASSQEDNEQFF. The CDR3 coding sequence is TGTGCCAGCAGCCAAGAAGACAATGAGCAGTTCTTC.